This T cell receptor (beta chain) was recorded in a study of CD8 T cells in ankylosing spondylitis. Study results and caveats: Earlier authors reported some of these motif variants in reactive arthritis synovial fluid and blood. Blood of patients with ankylosing spondylitis appeared to be characterized by a TCR beta motif of roughly eight highly homologous variants. CD8+ disease-linked clones were present at relatively low frequencies in blood.

Libraries of TCR beta came from quantitative 5'-RACE with molecular barcodes. TCRdb re-called the 5' RACE reads through MiXCR, storing one row per CDR3 protein. Here the sample spans hundreds of thousands of distinct CDR3 sequences, 10% to 15% being singletons. Germline lookup yields CDR1 SGHTA and CDR2 FQGNSA. The CDR3 loop spans 15 amino acids. V lost 5 bases and J lost 5; bases outside the gene matches: 11. Notes on this clonotype: Its cognate antigen is unknown.

The chain carries TRBV7-2 and TRBJ2-7, with TRBD1 matching 8 bases. Sample: blood, either unsorted or a sorted T cell fraction (not recorded which). This clonotype was obtained from a male donor with ankylosing spondylitis. CDR3 nucleotides: TGTGCCAGCAGCCCCCGGACAGGGAGCATCCACGAGCAGTACTTC. Amino acids: CASSPRTGSIHEQYF.